The clone carrying this T cell receptor beta chain turned up a few times. The sample originates from a study of human T cells and chemical hapten exposure. The time point denotes: pre-sensitization, week 0. Treatment here: therapeutic diphenylcyclopropenone sensitization with weekly scalp DPC. Each CDR3 protein gets one entry after TCRdb re-called the RACE reads with MiXCR. The sample has 300,000 to 450,000 distinct CDR3 sequences; 5% to 6.5% are singletons. The CDR3 runs to 15 residues. Unmatched junction bases numbered 11, after V lost 6 bases and J lost 5 bases. Sequenced here: whole blood, sampled in connection with sensitization to the hapten diphenylcyclopropenone (DPC). The source of this sequence is a woman between 50 and 59 years old with alopecia areata. Some clones in this sample may be carry-over from other donors' samples. This rearrangement joins TRBV12-3 or TRBV12-4 to TRBJ2-3, with 7 bases identical to TRBD1. CDR3 sequence reads: CASSLGGVYGDTQYF. DNA of the CDR3: TGTGCCAGCAGCCTAGGGGGCGTGTACGGAGATACGCAGTATTTT.